This T cell receptor (beta chain) was identified in a study of cytomegalovirus exposure and HLA in healthy donors. Study overall: Caucasian-associated ancestry cluster membership applied to over 80% of approximately 400 genotyped donors.

PCR was performed using 60 Vbeta and 13 Jbeta primers. The table came from immunoSEQ multiplex PCR; TCRdb's copy has only in-frame clones and leaves some out. The sample lists some 110,000 clones, under 80% seen once, with roughly 6% in the top ten. CDR3 length: 17 amino acids. V lost 3 bases and J lost 1; bases outside the gene matches: 13. CDR1 and CDR2 (germline): GTSNPN, SVGIG (reference sequence). This TCR came from a woman aged 50 to 65 in good health and CMV-seropositive. Sequencing was done on a sample of PBMCs. The chain is built from TRBV30 and TRBJ1-1, with 8 bases that match TRBD1. CDR3 sequence (DNA): TGTGCCTGGAGATCCATCAGGGGGCGGTTGGAGAACACTGAAGCTTTCTTT. It is translated as CAWRSIRGRLENTEAFF.